The 17 T cell receptor beta chains given below trace back to one sample, sequenced in a study of T-cell reconstitution after alpha-beta-depleted transplantation in children. A TCRbeta library incorporating unique molecular identifiers was prepared. TCRdb re-analysed the PCR reads in MiXCR, keeping a single row per CDR3 protein. The repertoire holds about 120,000 distinct CDR3 sequences, around 23% seen once, with roughly 10% in the top ten. This specimen was PBMCs, mostly from graft donor cells, taken 180 days after TCRalphabeta/CD19-depleted stem cell transplant. Receptors were obtained from a male patient between 2 and 10 years old who had a stem cell transplant for chronic granulomatous disease, so the T cells may come from the graft donor.

The table lists this clonotype with many counts. CDR3 sequence: CASSPPAGELFF. The CDR3 DNA follows: TGTGCCAGCTCACCTCCGGCCGGGGAGCTGTTTTTT. The chain carries TRBV18 and TRBJ2-2; D ambiguous. Germline CDR1 and CDR2: KGHSH and LQKENI. V was clipped by 3 bases and J by 6 bases, with 5 bases between them. This CDR3 region has 12 residues.

Of note for this clonotype: A much larger clone sits a single nucleotide away, making a read error possible. V gene TRBV20-1 combines with J gene TRBJ1-5; unclear D gene. The CDR3 is made up of 12 amino acids. Germline loops: CDR1 DFQATT, CDR2 SNEGSKA (reference sequence). CDR3 nucleotide sequence: TGCAGTGCTAGGAGTAGCAATCAGCCCCGGCATTTT. Translating it yields CSARSSNQPRHF.

This clonotype was recorded a few times. The rearrangement joins TRBV12-3 or TRBV12-4 to TRBJ1-1; TRBD1 is a possible D gene (5 bases). CDR3 length: 13 amino acids. The V gene lost 5 bases and the J gene lost 0 bases, with 7 bases spanning the gap. In DNA, the CDR3 is TGTGCCAGCAGTCCGGACATGAACACTGAAGCTTTCTTT. Its translation is CASSPDMNTEAFF.

This clonotype was seen a single time. This rearrangement joins TRBV27 to TRBJ2-4; D gene ambiguous. The CDR3 loop spans 16 amino acids. Trimming took off 6 bases at V and 1 base at J, with 16 bases between the two ends. Germline V lookup: CDR1 MNHEY, CDR2 SMNVEV (reference sequence). CDR3 loop: CASRPLSVSAKNIQYF. The CDR3 DNA reads as TGTGCCAGCAGGCCGCTCTCCGTCTCCGCCAAAAACATTCAGTACTTC.

This clonotype was counted at least ten times. The V call is TRBV15, the J call TRBJ2-7; weak D call: TRBD2 (5 bases). The germline CDR1 and CDR2 sequences are LNHNV and YYDKDF (reference sequence). This CDR3 contains 14 residues. V was clipped by 0 bases and J by 6 bases, with 12 bases between them. The CDR3 nucleotides read TGTGCCACCAGCAGAGATTCTTCAGGAGGCGAGCAGTACTTC. Translated: CATSRDSSGGEQYF.

The chain joins TRBV27 to TRBJ2-1; 9 bases line up with TRBD2. The CDR3 covers 16 residues. The germline V gene encodes CDR1 MNHEY and CDR2 SMNVEV (reference sequence). Unmatched junction bases numbered 14, after V lost 9 bases and J lost 5 bases. The CDR3 bases are TGTGCCAGGAGCCCCCCTTGGCGGGAGGGAAACAATGAGCAGTTCTTC. Its translation: CARSPPWREGNNEQFF.

The chain recombines TRBV10-3 with TRBJ2-6; D unclear. The CDR3 totals 17 residues. Trimming removed 4 bases from V and 4 bases from J, with 17 bases in between. Germline CDR1 ENHRY, CDR2 SYGVKD. The CDR3 sequence is CAISGSKVGGGANVLTF. As DNA, the CDR3 is TGTGCCATCAGTGGATCCAAGGTCGGTGGGGGGGCCAACGTCCTGACTTTC.

CDR3 residues: CSAKNAGGDYNEQFF. The CDR3 DNA reads TGCAGTGCAAAAAACGCAGGGGGCGACTACAATGAGCAGTTCTTC. The chain employs TRBV20-1 and TRBJ2-1; 8 nucleotides match TRBD1. Germline V lookup: CDR1 DFQATT, CDR2 SNEGSKA (reference sequence). The CDR3 extends over 15 amino acids. V dropped 6 bases and J dropped 3; count of bases not matched to a gene: 10.

This clonotype was observed a few times. A clone one base away is much larger, so this may be a read error. The rearrangement joins TRBV5-4 to TRBJ2-3; no definite D call. The CDR3 sequence is 14 residues long. V was shortened by 0 bases and J by 0 bases, with 5 bases between the two germline ends. The germline gives CDR1 SGHNT, CDR2 YYREEE (reference sequence). CDR3 sequence: CASSLDLSTDTQYF. The CDR3 bases are TGTGCCAGCAGCTTGGACCTGAGCACAGATACGCAGTATTTT.

This clonotype was counted at least ten times. The J gene is TRBJ2-7, the V gene TRBV7-9; 12 bases agree with TRBD2. V dropped 5 bases and J dropped 3; count of bases not matched to a gene: 5. Germline loops: CDR1 SEHNR, CDR2 FQNEAQ (reference sequence). This CDR3 region has 15 residues. The CDR3, as DNA: TGTGCCAGCAGCGCCAGACTAGCGGGAGACTACGAGCAGTACTTC. Translated, it gives CASSARLAGDYEQYF.

Ten or more counts support this clonotype. The CDR3 region is CASSLAKQSSYEQYF. The CDR3 DNA sequence: TGCGCCAGCAGCTTGGCCAAGCAGAGCTCCTACGAGCAGTACTTC. The chain joins TRBV5-1 to TRBJ2-7, with D hard to call. CDR1 and CDR2 (germline): SGHRS, YFSETQ. V was trimmed by 0 bases and J by 0 bases, leaving 10 bases between them. The CDR3 is made up of 15 amino acids.

This clonotype has more than one count but fewer than ten. The rearrangement links TRBV28 to TRBJ2-7, with 8 bases identical to TRBD2. The ends lost 5 bases at V and 0 bases at J; junction bases unmatched: 3. CDR3 size: 14 residues. CDR1 MDHEN and CDR2 SYDVKM come from the germline V gene. The CDR3 reads CASSISGSSYEQYF. Written as DNA, the CDR3 is TGTGCCAGCAGTATCAGCGGGAGCTCCTACGAGCAGTACTTC.

The CDR3 DNA reads as TGTGCCACCAGCAGAGCTAGCGGGGGCTACGAGCAGTACTTC. It specifies CATSRASGGYEQYF. The chain recombines TRBV15 with TRBJ2-7; TRBD2 matches at 10 bases. The V gene's germline CDR1 is LNHNV and CDR2 YYDKDF (reference sequence). Losses at the gene ends were 1 base for V and 3 bases for J; bases not matched to a gene: 0. The CDR3 has 14 residues.

This clonotype was seen a few times. The gene calls are TRBV5-6 and TRBJ2-5; D ambiguous. V dropped 2 bases and J dropped 2 bases, with 13 bases sitting between them. The CDR3 is 15 amino acids. The germline V gene encodes CDR1 SGHDT and CDR2 YYEEEE. The CDR3 DNA reads as TGTGCCAGCAGCTTACGCGGAATGGGGCAAGAGACCCAGTACTTC. It encodes CASSLRGMGQETQYF. Complete variable domain (other parts from reference TRBV5-6 and TRBJ2-5): DAGVTQSPTHLIKTRGQQVTLRCSPKSGHDTVSWYQQALGQGPQFIFQYYEEEERQRGNFPDRFSGHQFPNYSSELNVNALLLGDSALYLCASSLRGMGQETQYFGPGTRLLVL.

The chain employs TRBV25-1 and TRBJ2-5; D uncertain. Looked up from germline, CDR1 is MGHDK and CDR2 is SYGVNS. The CDR3 has 15 amino acids. V gave up 1 base and J gave up 2 bases, with 11 bases separating them. The CDR3 protein is CASSESWRVQETQYF. As DNA, the CDR3 is TGTGCCAGCAGTGAATCTTGGCGAGTGCAAGAGACCCAGTACTTC.

This clonotype was detected many times. CDR3 sequence: CSAVGGWTQYF. The CDR3, as DNA: TGCAGTGCAGTGGGGGGATGGACCCAGTACTTC. The rearrangement uses TRBV20-1 and TRBJ2-5; TRBD2 is a possible D gene (6 bases). Trimming took off 6 bases at V and 7 bases at J, with 12 bases between the two ends. CDR1 and CDR2 from the germline V gene are DFQATT and SNEGSKA (reference sequence). This CDR3 has 11 residues.

This clonotype was counted between two and nine times. This chain joins TRBV12-3 or TRBV12-4 and TRBJ2-2, with 8 bases aligning to TRBD1. Trimming removed 5 bases from V and 8 bases from J; junction bases left unmatched: 7. There are 14 residues in the CDR3. The DNA for the CDR3 is TGTGCCAGCAGTATTGGGACAGGCGGTGGGGAGCTGTTTTTT. As protein: CASSIGTGGGELFF.